This T cell receptor beta chain was profiled in a study of blood T cell repertoires in COVID-19 (TCRdb year 2020). For context, the study as a whole: Samples covering the acute and convalescent phases of COVID-19 were provided by collaborators in the United States, Italy and Spain. The material from the prospective study consisted of cDNA or gDNA derived from T cells, B-cell-depleted T cells, or PBMCs. Subjects who had been exposed to COVID-19, were actively infected with it, or had recovered from it provided the deeply sampled blood TCRbeta repertoires that made up the dataset. The repertoires were made available in a free public database intended to serve as a resource for research on the immune response to SARS-CoV-2. Samples were obtained from the ongoing ImmuneRACE study (first 160 participants) and from about 1,300 subjects provided by 6 global collaborators. Sample metadata almost always included a de-identified subject ID, COVID-19 status, age in years and sex. Where HLA class I and class II types were available, the types were taken from metadata supplied by the sample provider, not from assay-based typing.

TCRbeta CDR3 regions were amplified from genomic DNA using the immunoSEQ Assay, a bias-controlled multiplex PCR. Turning to the authors' computational methods: The number of nucleated cells in each sample was estimated from the amplification of reference gene primers within the assay. To quantify the absolute abundance of each unique TCRbeta CDR3 rearrangement, sequence reads were collapsed and filtered. For each sample, productive Simpson clonality was calculated as the square root of Simpson's diversity index over productive rearrangements. The table comes from immuneACCESS by way of TCRdb, which keeps in-frame sequences with V and J called. Part of the clones is missing from these tables; in studies checked, under half for an unresolved V gene and the rest for unknown reasons. V and J calls and clone size are copied from that table; D and trimming were computed from the DNA. In this sample the table shows about 410,000 clones, 75% to 90% of which occur a single time. The ten largest clones take up 1.4% to 1.5% of the sample.

Broad study findings and their caveats: How much clinical and demographic metadata was included differed by source and by participant, and the metadata was provided uncurated.

Collaborating institutions collected whole blood in K2EDTA tubes following their own protocols. Collaborator samples were shipped for TCRbeta analysis as frozen whole blood, isolated PBMCs, or DNA extracted from either sample type. From the cysteine up to the phenylalanine, the CDR3 has a length of 15 residues. CDR3 DNA only is kept here, 45 bases in frame from base 1. CDR1 SGHDT and CDR2 YYEEEE were looked up in the germline V gene. V and J are truncated by 5 bases and 9 bases respectively, leaving an intervening sequence of 23 bases. This clone was seen a single time. Its antigen specificity is not known. No much larger clonotype is one base removed from it; base qualities were not supplied.

The sequenced material came from peripheral blood. The V and J segments used are TRBV5-6 and TRBJ1-1; TRBD1 is perhaps the D gene, given 6 matching bases. This sequence originates from a woman aged 25 to 45 with active or convalescent COVID-19. Here the CDR3 is given as CASSSTPQGGLQAFF. Here is the DNA: TGTGCCAGCAGTAGTACGCCACAGGGAGGGTTGCAAGCTTTCTTT.